Below, 9 T cell receptor beta chains from the same sample are listed, as sequenced in a study of radiotherapy plus CTLA-4 blockade in lung cancer. Sequencing was performed with immunoSEQ multiplex PCR; in TCRdb, only in-frame clones are kept and a portion is missing. The sample records tens of thousands of clones, roughly four fifths being singletons. The source material was peripheral blood, sampled from a patient treated with radiotherapy plus ipilimumab. The receptors originated from a human donor with non-small cell lung cancer whose response to radiotherapy plus ipilimumab could not be evaluated. Some clones in this sample may be carry-over from other donors' samples.

This clone turned up a few times. V is TRBV4-3 and J is TRBJ2-3; D uncertain. This CDR3 is built from 13 residues. The germline V gene has CDR1 LGHNA and CDR2 YSLEER. V was shortened by 0 bases and J by 4 bases, with 5 bases between the two germline ends. CDR3 sequence (DNA): TGCGCCAGCAGCCAAGAAATAGCAGATACGCAGTATTTT. Protein sequence: CASSQEIADTQYF.

The chain employs TRBV2 and TRBJ2-2; possible D gene TRBD2, 6 bases. Germline-derived CDR1 and CDR2 are SNHLY and FYNNEI. There are 15 residues in the CDR3. V gave up 5 bases and J gave up 7 bases, with 17 bases separating them. This CDR3 reads CASSPLGTQGGELFF. The CDR3 bases are TGTGCCAGCAGTCCACTTGGGACTCAAGGCGGGGAGCTGTTTTTT.

This clone showed up just a few times. The chain joins TRBV19 to TRBJ2-7, with a tentative D call TRBD1 (6 bases). Between the trimmed V and J ends, which lost 3 bases and 0 bases, there was a span of 21 bases. CDR1 is LNHDA, CDR2 SQIVND, per germline (reference sequence). This CDR3 spans 18 amino acids. CDR3 in DNA: TGTGCCAGTAGTATCTCAGGCCTTGGTTGGGGGCTCTCCTACGAGCAGTACTTC. Its translation: CASSISGLGWGLSYEQYF.

The chain uses TRBV30 and TRBJ2-7, with D possibly matching TRBD1 (5 bases). The CDR3 is 15 amino acids. The germline V gene encodes CDR1 GTSNPN and CDR2 SVGIG (reference sequence). With 2 bases removed from V and 2 bases from J, the gap between germline ends came to 16 bases. This chain's CDR3 is CAWSPGSSIPYEQYF. In nucleotides, the CDR3 is TGTGCCTGGAGTCCAGGGTCCTCAATCCCCTACGAGCAGTACTTC.

The V call is TRBV19, the J call TRBJ2-2; 9 bases line up with TRBD1. The CDR3 sequence is 17 residues long. Germline CDR1 and CDR2: LNHDA and SQIVND (reference sequence). The junction had 7 bases not matched to a gene; V was cut back by 3 bases and J by 2 bases. As DNA, the CDR3 is TGTGCCAGTAGTATTCGACAGGGGGGTCGTAACACCGGGGAGCTGTTTTTT. Residues: CASSIRQGGRNTGELFF.

The chain employs TRBV7-2 and TRBJ2-5; 8 bases line up with TRBD1. The assigned J gene may be wrong: the sequence end matches TRBJ2-7 better. Per germline, CDR1 SGHTA and CDR2 FQGNSA. The CDR3 is 16 amino acids. Here the CDR3 reads CASSAWTGPSSYEQYF. The DNA of the CDR3 is TGTGCCAGCAGCGCCTGGACAGGGCCGAGCTCCTACGAGCAGTACTTC.

This clone was counted between two and nine times. The chain has TRBV6-5 and TRBJ2-7; D is unclear. CDR1 and CDR2 (germline): MNHEY, SVGAGI. V lost 5 bases and J lost 3, with 8 bases in between. This CDR3 contains 12 residues. This CDR3 is CASSDSYYEQYF. The CDR3 bases are TGTGCCAGCAGTGATTCCTACTACGAGCAGTACTTC.

This clone was seen only once. The V call is TRBV29-1, the J call TRBJ2-2, with a possible D match to TRBD2 (7 bases). From germline, CDR1 is SQVTM and CDR2 ANQGSEA. Trimming pared 7 bases from V and 0 bases from J, leaving 12 bases between. The CDR3 consists of 14 residues. This CDR3 is CSARGGTNTGELFF. The DNA for the CDR3 is TGCAGCGCGAGGGGGGGGACGAACACCGGGGAGCTGTTTTTT.

V usage is TRBV2 and J usage is TRBJ1-4, with TRBD1 matching 7 bases. The CDR3 contains 15 residues. CDR1 is SNHLY and CDR2 is FYNNEI in the germline V gene. V shed 7 bases and J 0 bases; nucleotides not matched to a gene: 5. The CDR3 DNA sequence: TGTGCCAGCAAGGGACAGCTTGCAACTAATGAAAAACTGTTTTTT. It yields the protein CASKGQLATNEKLFF.